This T cell receptor beta chain was profiled in a study of response to subunit inactivated influenza vaccine. This clonotype has a count of ten or more. The target antigen is unknown. This CDR3 has 15 amino acids. The junction had 2 bases not matched to a gene; V was cut back by 4 bases and J by 1 base. Germline V gives CDR1 SGHVS, CDR2 FQNEAQ. TCRdb passed the RT-PCR reads through MiXCR, listing each CDR3 protein once. The repertoire has about 500,000 distinct CDR3 sequences, about 7.2% of them found once; the top ten carry around 14%. Regarding the study as a whole: That few new T cells are recruited by each seasonal influenza vaccination was the authors' suggestion.

The material sequenced was PBMCs from blood, taken around 25 months after vaccination. The rearrangement uses TRBV7-8 and TRBJ2-1; TRBD1 aligns across 9 bases. The clonotype comes from a man aged 50 to 69 who received an inactivated influenza vaccine. The CDR3 DNA follows: TGTGCCAGCAGCTCCGGACAGGGGTCCTACAATGAGCAGTTCTTC. Amino acid sequence: CASSSGQGSYNEQFF.